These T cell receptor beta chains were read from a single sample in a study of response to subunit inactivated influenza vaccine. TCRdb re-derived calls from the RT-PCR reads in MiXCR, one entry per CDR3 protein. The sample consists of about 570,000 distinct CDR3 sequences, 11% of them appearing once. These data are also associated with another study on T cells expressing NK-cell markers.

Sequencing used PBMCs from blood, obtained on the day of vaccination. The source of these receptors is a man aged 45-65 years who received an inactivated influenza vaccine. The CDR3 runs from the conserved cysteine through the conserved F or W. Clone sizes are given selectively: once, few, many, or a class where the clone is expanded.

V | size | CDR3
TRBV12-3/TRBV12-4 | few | CASSLTGGLQETQYF
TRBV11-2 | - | CASSSKTGARGNSPLHF
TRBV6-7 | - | CASPNSGRIKDNEQFF
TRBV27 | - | CASSLYKGTGNEQYF
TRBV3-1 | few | CASSHRGPNTEAFF
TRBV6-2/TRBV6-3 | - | CASMSLAGVYTGELFF
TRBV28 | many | CASSPHGGGSGYTF
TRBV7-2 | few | CASSPAQETQYF
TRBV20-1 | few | CSALRLAGSYEQYF
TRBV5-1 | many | CASSLRSGGGQTQYF
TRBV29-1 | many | CSAGTGKGYGYTF
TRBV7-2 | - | CASQRGGSYEQYF
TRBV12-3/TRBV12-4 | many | CASRLRQGDSPLHF
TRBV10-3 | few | CAIRNPGLAGGYEQYF
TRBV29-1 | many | CSVVIAGGAVGTQYF
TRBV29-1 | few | CSVEDPDRGAYEQYF
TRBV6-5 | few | CASSYRVSGGAFF
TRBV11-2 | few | CASSLTTGLTRSLSYEQYF
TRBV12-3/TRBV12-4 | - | CASSYGGVLTYEQYF
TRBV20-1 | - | CSAREAGHTGELFF
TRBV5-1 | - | CASSLIPFGRPGEETQYF
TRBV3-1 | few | CASSQVFQGRYEQYF
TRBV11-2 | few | CASSALRGYTF
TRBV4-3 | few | CASSQDPVSNTGELFF
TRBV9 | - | CASNGGADKNIQYF
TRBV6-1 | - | CASRRYSGWGETQYF
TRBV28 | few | CASSLGLVGESAELFF
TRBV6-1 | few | CASSGTGINYGYTF
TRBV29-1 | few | CSGDGQNTEAFF
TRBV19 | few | CAIAGPGRSGANVLTF
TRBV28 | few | CASSLRDRVWELFF
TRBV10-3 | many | CAIHRDRGQPQHF
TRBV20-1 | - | CSAGELGTQYF
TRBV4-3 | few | CASSQDWTSGSGELFF
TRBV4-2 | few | CASSRGGGEKETQYF
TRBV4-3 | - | CASSQGVETSGKSYEQYF
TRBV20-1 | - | CSASQDGRNYGYTF
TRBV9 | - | CASSVDPGQADQETQYF
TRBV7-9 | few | CASSDPGGPPHNEQFF
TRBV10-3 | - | CAISEGTSGGFSEQFF
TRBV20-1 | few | CSGKIPGQGNSPLHF
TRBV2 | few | CASSARQGLNTEAFF
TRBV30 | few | CAWRPPRWAGLSSYNEQFF
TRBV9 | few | CASSATGYSYEQYF
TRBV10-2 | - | CASSEGVYGYTF
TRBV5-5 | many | CASSLDYSFLSIQYF
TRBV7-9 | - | CASSLKAGPSDTQYF
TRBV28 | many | CASSSGWNSPLHF
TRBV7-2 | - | CASSLVPSLYEQFF